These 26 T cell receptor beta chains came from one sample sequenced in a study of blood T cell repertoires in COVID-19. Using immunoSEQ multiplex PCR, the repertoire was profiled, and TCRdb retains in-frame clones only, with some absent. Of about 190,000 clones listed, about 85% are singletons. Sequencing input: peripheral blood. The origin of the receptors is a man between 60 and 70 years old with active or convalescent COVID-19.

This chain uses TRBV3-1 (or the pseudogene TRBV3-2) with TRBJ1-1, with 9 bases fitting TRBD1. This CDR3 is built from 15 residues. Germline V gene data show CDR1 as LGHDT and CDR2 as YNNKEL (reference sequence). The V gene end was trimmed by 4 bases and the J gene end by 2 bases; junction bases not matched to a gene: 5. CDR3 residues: CASSPRDRVNTEAFF. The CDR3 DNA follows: TGTGCCAGCAGCCCCCGGGACAGGGTAAACACTGAAGCTTTCTTT.

CDR3 amino acids: CASSQVPGQGSSYGYTF. DNA for the CDR3: TGTGCCAGCAGCCAAGTCCCGGGACAGGGTTCGAGCTATGGCTACACCTTC. The rearrangement uses TRBV3-1 (or the pseudogene TRBV3-2) and TRBJ1-2, with 9 bases fitting TRBD1. The V gene's germline CDR1 is LGHDT and CDR2 YNNKEL (reference sequence). The CDR3 covers 17 residues. The J segment lost 4 bases and the V segment lost 1 base, leaving 10 bases of the junction unmatched.

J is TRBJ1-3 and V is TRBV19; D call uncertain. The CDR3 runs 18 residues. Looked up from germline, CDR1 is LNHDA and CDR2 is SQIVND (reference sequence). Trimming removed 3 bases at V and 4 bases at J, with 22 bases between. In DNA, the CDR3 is TGTGCCAGTAGTATCCGAGTGGACTTTACTCCTAAGGGAAACACCATATATTTT. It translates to CASSIRVDFTPKGNTIYF. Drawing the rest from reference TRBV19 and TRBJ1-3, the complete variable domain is DGGITQSPKYLFRKEGQNVTLSCEQNLNHDAMYWYRQDPGQGLRLIYYSQIVNDFQKGDIAEGYSVSREKKESFPLTVTSAQKNPTAFYLCASSIRVDFTPKGNTIYFGEGSWLTVV.

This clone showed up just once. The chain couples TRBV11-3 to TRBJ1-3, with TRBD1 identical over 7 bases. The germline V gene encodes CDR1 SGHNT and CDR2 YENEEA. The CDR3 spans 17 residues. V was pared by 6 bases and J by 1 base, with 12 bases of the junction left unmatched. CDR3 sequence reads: CASRGRDSRVSGNTIYF. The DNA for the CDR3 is TGTGCCAGCAGGGGGCGGGACAGCAGAGTTTCTGGAAACACCATATATTTT.

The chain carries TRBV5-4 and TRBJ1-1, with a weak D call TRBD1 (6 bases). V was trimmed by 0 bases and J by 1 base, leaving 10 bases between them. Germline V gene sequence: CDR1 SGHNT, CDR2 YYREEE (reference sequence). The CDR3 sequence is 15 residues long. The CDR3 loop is CASSLVLGANTEAFF. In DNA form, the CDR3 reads TGTGCCAGCAGCTTGGTTCTGGGGGCGAACACTGAAGCTTTCTTT.

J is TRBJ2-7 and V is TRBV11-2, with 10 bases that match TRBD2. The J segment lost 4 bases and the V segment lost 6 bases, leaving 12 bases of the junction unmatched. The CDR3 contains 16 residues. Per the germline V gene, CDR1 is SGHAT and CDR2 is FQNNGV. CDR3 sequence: CASRGLRASGGYEQYF. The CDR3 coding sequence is TGTGCCAGCAGGGGGCTCCGGGCTAGCGGGGGATACGAGCAGTACTTC. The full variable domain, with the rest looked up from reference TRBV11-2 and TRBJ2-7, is EAGVAQSPRYKIIEKRQSVAFWCNPISGHATLYWYQQILGQGPKLLIQFQNNGVVDDSQLPKDRFSAERLKGVDSTLKIQPAKLEDSAVYLCASRGLRASGGYEQYFGPGTRLTVT.

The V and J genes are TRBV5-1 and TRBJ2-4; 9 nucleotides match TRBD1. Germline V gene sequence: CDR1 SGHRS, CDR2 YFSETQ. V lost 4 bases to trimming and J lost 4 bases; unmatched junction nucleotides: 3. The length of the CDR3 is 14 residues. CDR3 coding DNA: TGCGCCAGCAGCCCCGGGACAGGGAAAAACATTCAGTACTTC. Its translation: CASSPGTGKNIQYF.

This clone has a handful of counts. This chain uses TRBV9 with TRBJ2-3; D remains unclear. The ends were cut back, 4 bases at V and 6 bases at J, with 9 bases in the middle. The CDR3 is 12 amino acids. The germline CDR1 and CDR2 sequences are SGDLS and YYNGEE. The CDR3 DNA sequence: TGTGCCAGCAGCCCCCGTCTGGATACGCAGTATTTT. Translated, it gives CASSPRLDTQYF.

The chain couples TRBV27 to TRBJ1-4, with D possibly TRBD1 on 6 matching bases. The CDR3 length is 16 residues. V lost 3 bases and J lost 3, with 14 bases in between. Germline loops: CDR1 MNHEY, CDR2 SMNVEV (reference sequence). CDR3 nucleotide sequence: TGTGCCAGCAGTTTCCGTCGACAGGTCCCTAATGAAAAACTGTTTTTT. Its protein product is CASSFRRQVPNEKLFF.

CDR3 amino acids: CASSEGGGPYEQYF. The CDR3 region has the DNA TGTGCCAGCAGTGAGGGGGGAGGTCCCTACGAGCAGTACTTC. The rearrangement uses TRBV6-1 and TRBJ2-7; TRBD2 is a possible D gene (6 bases). This CDR3 is 14 amino acids long. The germline V gene encodes CDR1 MNHNS and CDR2 SASEGT. V gave up 3 bases and J gave up 2 bases, with 11 bases separating them.

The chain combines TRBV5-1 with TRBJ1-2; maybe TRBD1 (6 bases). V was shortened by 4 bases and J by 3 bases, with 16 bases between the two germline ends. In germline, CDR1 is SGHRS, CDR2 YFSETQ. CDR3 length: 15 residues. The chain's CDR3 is CASSPRGGADYGYTF. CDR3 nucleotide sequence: TGCGCCAGCAGCCCCCGAGGGGGGGCAGACTATGGCTACACCTTC.

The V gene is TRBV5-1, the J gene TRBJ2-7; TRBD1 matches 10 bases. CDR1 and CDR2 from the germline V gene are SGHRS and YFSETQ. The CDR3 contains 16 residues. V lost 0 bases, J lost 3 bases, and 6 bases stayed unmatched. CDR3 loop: CASSLETGGEYYEQYF. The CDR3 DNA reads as TGCGCCAGCAGCTTGGAGACAGGGGGCGAATACTACGAGCAGTACTTC.

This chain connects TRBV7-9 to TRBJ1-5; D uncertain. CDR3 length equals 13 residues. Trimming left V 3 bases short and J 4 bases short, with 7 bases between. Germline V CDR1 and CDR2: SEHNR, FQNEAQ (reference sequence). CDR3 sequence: CASSFTVNQPQHF. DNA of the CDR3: TGTGCCAGCAGCTTTACGGTTAATCAGCCCCAGCATTTT.

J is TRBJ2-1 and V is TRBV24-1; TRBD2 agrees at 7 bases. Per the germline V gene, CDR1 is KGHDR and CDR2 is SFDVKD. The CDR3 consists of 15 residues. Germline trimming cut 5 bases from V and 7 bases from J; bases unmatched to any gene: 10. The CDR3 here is CATSGNSGYLNEQFF. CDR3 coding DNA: TGTGCCACCAGTGGGAATAGCGGGTACTTGAATGAGCAGTTCTTC.

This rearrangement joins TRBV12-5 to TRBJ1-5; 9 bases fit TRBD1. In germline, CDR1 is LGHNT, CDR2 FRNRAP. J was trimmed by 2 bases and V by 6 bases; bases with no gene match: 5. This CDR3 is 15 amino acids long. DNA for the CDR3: TGTGCTAGTGGAGAACAGGGGGCCGGCAATCAGCCCCAGCATTTT. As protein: CASGEQGAGNQPQHF.

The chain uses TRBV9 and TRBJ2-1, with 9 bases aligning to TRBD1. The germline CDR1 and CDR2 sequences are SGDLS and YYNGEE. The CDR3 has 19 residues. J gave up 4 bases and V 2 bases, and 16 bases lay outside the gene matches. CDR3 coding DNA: TGTGCCAGCAGCGTTGGTCTGGGGGGTTCCGGGACAGGGTACAATGAGCAGTTCTTC. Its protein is CASSVGLGGSGTGYNEQFF.

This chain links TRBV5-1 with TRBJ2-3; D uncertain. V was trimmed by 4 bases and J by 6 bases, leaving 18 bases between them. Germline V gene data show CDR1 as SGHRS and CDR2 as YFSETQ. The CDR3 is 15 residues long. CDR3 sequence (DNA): TGCGCCAGCAGCGTATACTCGAACTCAGGTGATACGCAGTATTTT. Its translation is CASSVYSNSGDTQYF. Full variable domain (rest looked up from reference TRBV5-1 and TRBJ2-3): KAGVTQTPRYLIKTRGQQVTLSCSPISGHRSVSWYQQTPGQGLQFLFEYFSETQRNKGNFPGRFSGRQFSNSRSEMNVSTLELGDSALYLCASSVYSNSGDTQYFGPGTRLTVL.

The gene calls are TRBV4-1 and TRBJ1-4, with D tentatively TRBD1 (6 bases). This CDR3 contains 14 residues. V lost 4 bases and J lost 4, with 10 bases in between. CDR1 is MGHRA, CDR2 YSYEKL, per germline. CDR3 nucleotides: TGCGCCAGCAGCCGGACAGCCGATAATGAAAAACTGTTTTTT. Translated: CASSRTADNEKLFF.

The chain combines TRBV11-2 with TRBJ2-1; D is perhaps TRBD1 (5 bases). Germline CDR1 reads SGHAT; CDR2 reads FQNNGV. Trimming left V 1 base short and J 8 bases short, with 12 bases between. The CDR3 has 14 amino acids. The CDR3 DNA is TGTGCCAGCAGCTTAGTAATTCAGGGATATGAGCAGTTCTTC. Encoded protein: CASSLVIQGYEQFF.

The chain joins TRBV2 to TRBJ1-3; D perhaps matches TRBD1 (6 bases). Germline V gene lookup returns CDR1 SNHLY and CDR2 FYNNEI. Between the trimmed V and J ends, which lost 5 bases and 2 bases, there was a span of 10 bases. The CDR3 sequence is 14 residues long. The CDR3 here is CASSPDRPGNTIYF. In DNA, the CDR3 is TGTGCCAGCAGTCCTGACAGGCCTGGAAACACCATATATTTT.

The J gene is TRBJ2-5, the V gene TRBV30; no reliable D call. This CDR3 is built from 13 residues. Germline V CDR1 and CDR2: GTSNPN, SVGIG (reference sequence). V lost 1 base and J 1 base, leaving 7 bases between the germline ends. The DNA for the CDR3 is TGTGCCTGGAGTGATCAGGTCCAAGAGACCCAGTACTTC. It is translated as CAWSDQVQETQYF.

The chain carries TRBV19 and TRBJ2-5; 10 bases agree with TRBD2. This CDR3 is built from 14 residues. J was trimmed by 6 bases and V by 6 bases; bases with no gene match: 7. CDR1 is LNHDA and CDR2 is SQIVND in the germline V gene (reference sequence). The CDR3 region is CASRGSGGAQTQYF. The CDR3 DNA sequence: TGTGCCAGTAGAGGCAGCGGGGGGGCACAGACCCAGTACTTC.

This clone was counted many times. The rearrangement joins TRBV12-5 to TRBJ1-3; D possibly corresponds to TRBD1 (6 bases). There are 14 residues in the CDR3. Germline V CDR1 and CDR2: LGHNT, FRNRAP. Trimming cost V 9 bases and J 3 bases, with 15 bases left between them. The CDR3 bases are TGTGCTAGCGGCCGGGGGGGCAGTGGAAACACCATATATTTT. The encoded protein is CASGRGGSGNTIYF.

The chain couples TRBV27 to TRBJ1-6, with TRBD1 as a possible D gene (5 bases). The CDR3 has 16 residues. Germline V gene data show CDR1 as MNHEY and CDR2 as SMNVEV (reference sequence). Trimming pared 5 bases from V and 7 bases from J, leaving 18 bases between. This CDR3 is CASSKTSTGGNSPLHF. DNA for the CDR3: TGTGCCAGCAGTAAAACCTCTACCGGGGGGAATTCACCCCTCCACTTT.

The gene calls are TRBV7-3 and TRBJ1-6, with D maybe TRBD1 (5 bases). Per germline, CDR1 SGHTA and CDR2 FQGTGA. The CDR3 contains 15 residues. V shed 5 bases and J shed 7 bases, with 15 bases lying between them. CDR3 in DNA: TGTGCCAGCAGCCCTGGGACTCAACCCAATTCACCCCTCCACTTT. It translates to CASSPGTQPNSPLHF.

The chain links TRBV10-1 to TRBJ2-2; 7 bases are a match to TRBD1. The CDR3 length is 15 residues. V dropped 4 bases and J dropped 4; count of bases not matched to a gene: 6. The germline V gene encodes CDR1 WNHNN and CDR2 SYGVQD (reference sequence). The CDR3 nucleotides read TGCGCCAGCAGTGCCGGGACAGCCGGCACCGGGGAGCTGTTTTTT. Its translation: CASSAGTAGTGELFF.